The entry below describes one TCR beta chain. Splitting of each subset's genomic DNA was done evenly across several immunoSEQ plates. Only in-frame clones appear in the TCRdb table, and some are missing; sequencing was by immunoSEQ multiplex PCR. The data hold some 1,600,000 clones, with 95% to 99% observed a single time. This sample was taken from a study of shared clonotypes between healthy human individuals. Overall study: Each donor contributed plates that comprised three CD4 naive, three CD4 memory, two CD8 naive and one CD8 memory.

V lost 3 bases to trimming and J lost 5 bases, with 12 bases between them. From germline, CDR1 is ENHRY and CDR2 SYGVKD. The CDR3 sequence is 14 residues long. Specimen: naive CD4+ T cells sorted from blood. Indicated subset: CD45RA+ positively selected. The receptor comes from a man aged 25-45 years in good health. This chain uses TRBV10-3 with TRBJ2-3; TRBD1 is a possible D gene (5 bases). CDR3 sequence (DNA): TGTGCCATCAGTGAAAAGGGGTTACAAGATACGCAGTATTTT. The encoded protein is CAISEKGLQDTQYF.